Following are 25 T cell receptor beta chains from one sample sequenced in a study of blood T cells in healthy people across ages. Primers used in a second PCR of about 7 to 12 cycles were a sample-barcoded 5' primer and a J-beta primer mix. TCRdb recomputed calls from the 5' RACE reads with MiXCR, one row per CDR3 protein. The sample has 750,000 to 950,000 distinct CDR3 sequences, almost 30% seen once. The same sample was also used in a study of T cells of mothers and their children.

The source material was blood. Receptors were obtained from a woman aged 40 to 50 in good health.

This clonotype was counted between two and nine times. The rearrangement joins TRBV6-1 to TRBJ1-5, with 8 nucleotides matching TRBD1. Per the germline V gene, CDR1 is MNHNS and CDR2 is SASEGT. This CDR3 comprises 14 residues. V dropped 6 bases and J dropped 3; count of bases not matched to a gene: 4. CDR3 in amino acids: CASSSTGVNQPQHF. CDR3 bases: TGTGCCAGCAGCTCGACAGGGGTCAATCAGCCCCAGCATTTT.

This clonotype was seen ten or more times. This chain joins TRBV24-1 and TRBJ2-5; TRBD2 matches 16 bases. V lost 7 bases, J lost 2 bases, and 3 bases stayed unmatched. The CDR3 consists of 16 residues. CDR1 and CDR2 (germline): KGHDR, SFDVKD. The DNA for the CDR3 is TGTGCCACCAGCGAGGGACTAGCGGGGGGGCAAGAGACCCAGTACTTC. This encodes CATSEGLAGGQETQYF.

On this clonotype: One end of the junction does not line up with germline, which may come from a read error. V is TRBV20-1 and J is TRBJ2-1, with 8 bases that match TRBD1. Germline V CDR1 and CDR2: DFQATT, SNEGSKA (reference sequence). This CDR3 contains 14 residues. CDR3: CSARGGTGYSEQFF. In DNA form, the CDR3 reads TGCAGTGCTAGGGGCGGGACAGGCTACAGTGAGCAGTTCTTC.

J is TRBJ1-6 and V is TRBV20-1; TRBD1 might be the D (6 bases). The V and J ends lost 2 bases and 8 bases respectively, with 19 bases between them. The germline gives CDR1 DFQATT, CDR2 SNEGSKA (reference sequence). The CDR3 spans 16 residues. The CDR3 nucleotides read TGCAGTGCTAGACTTGATGGGGGCCTTATATATTCACCCCTCCACTTT. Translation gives CSARLDGGLIYSPLHF.

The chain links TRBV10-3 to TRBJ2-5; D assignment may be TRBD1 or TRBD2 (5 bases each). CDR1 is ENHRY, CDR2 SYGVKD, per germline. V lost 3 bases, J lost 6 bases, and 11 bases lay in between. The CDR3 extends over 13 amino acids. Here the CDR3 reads CAISEPGPKTQYF. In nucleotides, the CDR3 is TGTGCCATCAGTGAACCGGGGCCAAAGACCCAGTACTTC.

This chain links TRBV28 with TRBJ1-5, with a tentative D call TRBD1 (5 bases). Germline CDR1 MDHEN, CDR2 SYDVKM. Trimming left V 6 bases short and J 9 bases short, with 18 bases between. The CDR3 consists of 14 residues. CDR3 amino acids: CASSGGTGWRPQHF. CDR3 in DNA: TGTGCCAGCAGCGGCGGGACGGGGTGGCGGCCCCAGCATTTT.

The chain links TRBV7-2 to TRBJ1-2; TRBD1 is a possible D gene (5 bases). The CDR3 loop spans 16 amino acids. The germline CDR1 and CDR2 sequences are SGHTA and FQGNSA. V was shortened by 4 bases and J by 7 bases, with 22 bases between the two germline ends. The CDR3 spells CASSSSGTETSSGYTF. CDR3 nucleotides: TGTGCCAGCAGCTCCTCGGGGACGGAAACTTCTTCTGGCTACACCTTC. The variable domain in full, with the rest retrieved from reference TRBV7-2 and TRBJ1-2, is GAGVSQSPSNKVTEKGKDVELRCDPISGHTALYWYRQSLGQGLEFLIYFQGNSAPDKSGLPSDRFSAERTGGSVSTLTIQRTQQEDSAVYLCASSSSGTETSSGYTFGSGTRLTVV.

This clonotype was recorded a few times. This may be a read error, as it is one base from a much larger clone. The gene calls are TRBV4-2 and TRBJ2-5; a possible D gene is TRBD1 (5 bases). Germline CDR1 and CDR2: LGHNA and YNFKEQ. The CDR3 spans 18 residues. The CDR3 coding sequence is TGTGCCAGCAGCCAAGAAGGGGTGAGCGACGAACCCCAAGAGACCCGGTACTTC. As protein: CASSQEGVSDEPQETRYF.

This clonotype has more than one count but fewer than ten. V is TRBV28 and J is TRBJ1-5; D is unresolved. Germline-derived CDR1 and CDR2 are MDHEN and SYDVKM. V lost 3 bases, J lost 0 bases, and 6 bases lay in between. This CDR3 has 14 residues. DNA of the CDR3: TGTGCCAGCAGTTTCGCTCCTAGCAATCAGCCCCAGCATTTT. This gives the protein CASSFAPSNQPQHF.

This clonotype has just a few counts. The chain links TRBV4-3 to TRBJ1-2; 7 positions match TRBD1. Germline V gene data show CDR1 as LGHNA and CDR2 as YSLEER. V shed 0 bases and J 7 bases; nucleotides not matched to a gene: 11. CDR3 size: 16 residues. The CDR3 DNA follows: TGCGCCAGCAGCCAAGATCTGAACAGGGGCTTGTTTGGCTACACCTTC. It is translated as CASSQDLNRGLFGYTF.

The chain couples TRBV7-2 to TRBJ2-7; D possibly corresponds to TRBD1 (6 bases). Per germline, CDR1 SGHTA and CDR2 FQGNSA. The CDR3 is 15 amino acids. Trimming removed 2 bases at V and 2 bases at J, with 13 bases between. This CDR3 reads CASSLPAGAPYEQYF. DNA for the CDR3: TGTGCCAGCAGCTTACCTGCAGGGGCCCCCTACGAGCAGTACTTC.

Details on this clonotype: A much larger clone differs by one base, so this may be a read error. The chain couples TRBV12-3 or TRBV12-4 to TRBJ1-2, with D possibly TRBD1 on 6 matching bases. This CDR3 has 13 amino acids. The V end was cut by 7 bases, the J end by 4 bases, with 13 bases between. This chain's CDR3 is CASNLGGCYGYTF. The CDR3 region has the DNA TGTGCCAGCAACCTAGGGGGGTGCTATGGCTACACCTTC.

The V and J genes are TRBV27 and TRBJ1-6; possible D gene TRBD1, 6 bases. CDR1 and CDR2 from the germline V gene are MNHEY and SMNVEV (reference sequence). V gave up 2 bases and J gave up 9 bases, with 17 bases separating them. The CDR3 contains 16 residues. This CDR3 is CASSLGGPLLGSPLHF. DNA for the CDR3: TGTGCCAGCAGTTTAGGGGGGCCCCTCCTGGGTTCACCCCTCCACTTT.

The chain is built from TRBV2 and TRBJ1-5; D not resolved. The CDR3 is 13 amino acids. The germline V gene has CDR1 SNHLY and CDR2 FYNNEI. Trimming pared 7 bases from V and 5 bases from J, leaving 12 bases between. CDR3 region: CASIGSEDQPQHF. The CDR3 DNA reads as TGTGCCAGCATAGGGTCGGAAGATCAGCCCCAGCATTTT.

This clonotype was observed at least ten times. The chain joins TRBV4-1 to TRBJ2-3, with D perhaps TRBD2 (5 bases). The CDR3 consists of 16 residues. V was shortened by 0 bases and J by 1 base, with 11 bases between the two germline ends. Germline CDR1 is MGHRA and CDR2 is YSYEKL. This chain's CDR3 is CASSQDREAGTDTQYF. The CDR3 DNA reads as TGCGCCAGCAGCCAAGATCGGGAAGCGGGCACAGATACGCAGTATTTT.

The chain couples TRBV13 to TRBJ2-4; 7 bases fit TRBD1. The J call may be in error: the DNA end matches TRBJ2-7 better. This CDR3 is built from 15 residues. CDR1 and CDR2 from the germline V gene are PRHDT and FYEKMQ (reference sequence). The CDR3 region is CASSLGSGGNYEQYF. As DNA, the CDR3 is TGTGCCAGCAGCTTAGGTTCAGGGGGAAACTACGAGCAGTACTTC.

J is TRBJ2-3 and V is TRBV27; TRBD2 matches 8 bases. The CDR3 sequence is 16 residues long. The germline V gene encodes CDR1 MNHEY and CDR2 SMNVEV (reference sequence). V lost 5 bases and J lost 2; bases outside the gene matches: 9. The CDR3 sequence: CASSLLGTRHTDTQYF. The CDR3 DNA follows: TGTGCCAGCAGTCTCCTCGGGACTAGACACACAGATACGCAGTATTTT.

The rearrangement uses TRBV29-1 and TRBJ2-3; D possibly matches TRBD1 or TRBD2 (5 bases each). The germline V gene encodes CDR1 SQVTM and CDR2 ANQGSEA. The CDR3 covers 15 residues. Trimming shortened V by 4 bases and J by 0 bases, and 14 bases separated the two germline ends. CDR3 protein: CSVALGRMSTDTQYF. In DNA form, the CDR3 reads TGCAGCGTTGCCCTGGGACGGATGAGCACAGATACGCAGTATTTT.

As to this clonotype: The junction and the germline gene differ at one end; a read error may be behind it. DNA for the CDR3: TGTGCCATCAGCCACGGACAGGGTTCAGGGTCAGATACACAGTATTTT. It yields the protein CAISHGQGSGSDTQYF. The J gene is TRBJ2-3, the V gene TRBV10-3, with TRBD1 matching over 8 bases. From germline, CDR1 is ENHRY and CDR2 SYGVKD. CDR3 length: 16 amino acids.

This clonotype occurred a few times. CDR3 nucleotides: TGTGCCAGCACCCAACCTGGGGGTTACAATGAGCAGTTCTTC. This gives the protein CASTQPGGYNEQFF. The chain uses TRBV27 and TRBJ2-1; tentatively, D is TRBD1 or TRBD2 (5 bases each). CDR1 is MNHEY, CDR2 SMNVEV, per germline (reference sequence). V was trimmed by 7 bases and J by 4 bases, leaving 14 bases between them. This CDR3 is built from 14 residues.

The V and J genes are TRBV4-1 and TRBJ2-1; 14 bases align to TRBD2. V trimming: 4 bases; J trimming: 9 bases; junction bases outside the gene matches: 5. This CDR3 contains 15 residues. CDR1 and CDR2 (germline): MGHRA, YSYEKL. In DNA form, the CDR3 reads TGCGCCAGCAGCCGACTAGCGGGGGGGATTACTGAGCAGTTCTTC. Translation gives CASSRLAGGITEQFF.

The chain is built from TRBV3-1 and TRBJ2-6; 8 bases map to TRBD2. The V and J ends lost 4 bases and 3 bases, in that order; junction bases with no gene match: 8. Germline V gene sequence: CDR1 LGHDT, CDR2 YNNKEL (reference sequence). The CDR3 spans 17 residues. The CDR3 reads CASSPTGLVGGANVLTF. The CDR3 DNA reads TGTGCCAGCAGCCCTACGGGACTAGTTGGTGGGGCCAACGTCCTGACTTTC.

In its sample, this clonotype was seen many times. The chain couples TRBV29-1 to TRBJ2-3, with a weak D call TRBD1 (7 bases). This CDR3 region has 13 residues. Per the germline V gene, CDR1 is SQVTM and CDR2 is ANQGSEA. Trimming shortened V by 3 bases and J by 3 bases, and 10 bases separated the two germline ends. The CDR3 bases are TGCAGCGTTGAGGCAGGGGGGACAGATACGCAGTATTTT. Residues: CSVEAGGTDTQYF.

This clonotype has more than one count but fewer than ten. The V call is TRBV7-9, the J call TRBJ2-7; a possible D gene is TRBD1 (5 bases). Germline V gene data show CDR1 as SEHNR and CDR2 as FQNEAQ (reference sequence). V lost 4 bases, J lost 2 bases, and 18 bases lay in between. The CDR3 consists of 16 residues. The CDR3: CASSYFRQTLTYEQYF. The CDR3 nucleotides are TGTGCCAGCAGCTACTTCCGACAGACCCTTACCTACGAGCAGTACTTC.

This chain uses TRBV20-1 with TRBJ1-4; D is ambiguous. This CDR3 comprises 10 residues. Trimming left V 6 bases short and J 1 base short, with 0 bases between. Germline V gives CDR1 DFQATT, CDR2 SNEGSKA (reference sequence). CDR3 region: CSATNEKLFF. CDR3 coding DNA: TGCAGTGCAACTAATGAAAAACTGTTTTTT.